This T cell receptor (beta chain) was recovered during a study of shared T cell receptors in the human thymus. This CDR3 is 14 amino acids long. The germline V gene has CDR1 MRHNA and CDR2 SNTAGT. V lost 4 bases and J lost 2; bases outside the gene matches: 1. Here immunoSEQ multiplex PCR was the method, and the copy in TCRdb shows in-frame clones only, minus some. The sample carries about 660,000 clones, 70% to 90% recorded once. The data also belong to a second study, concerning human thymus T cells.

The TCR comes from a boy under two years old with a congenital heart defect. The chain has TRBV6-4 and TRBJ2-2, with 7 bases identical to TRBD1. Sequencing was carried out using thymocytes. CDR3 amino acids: CASSGDSNTGELFF. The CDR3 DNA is TGTGCCAGCAGTGGGGACAGCAACACCGGGGAGCTGTTTTTT.